This T cell receptor beta chain was recovered during a study of T cells in Graves' hyperthyroidism and ophthalmopathy (dated by TCRdb to about 2019). In the study overall: Peripheral blood was collected at initial diagnosis, before any treatment. Whether ophthalmopathy could be predicted prospectively was tested in an independent validation cohort made up of about 18 hyperthyroidism patients plus 17 patients who later progressed to ophthalmopathy. The paper reports TCR Vbeta CDR3 sequencing of over 130 peripheral blood samples: around 45 ophthalmopathy, under 80 hyperthyroidism and around 17 progressor patients. To identify distinguishing TCR V-J signatures, a discovery cohort of 90 to 100 patients was used, comprising approximately 40 with Graves' ophthalmopathy and about 59 with stable Graves' hyperthyroidism. Following sampling, methimazole starting at 30 mg daily was given to hyperthyroidism patients, and high-dose intravenous methylprednisolone was given to ophthalmopathy patients. For training and testing, the roughly 93 patients in the discovery cohort were randomly divided in a 7:3 ratio. Thyroid tissue and blood T-cell repertoires from six Graves' hyperthyroidism patients were also compared in the study. What the work shows at the level of the full study, not this receptor alone: Sample size was not statistically predetermined, and investigators were not blinded to group allocation. In validation, progression to ophthalmopathy was predicted by the model with 55% to 71% sensitivity and 72% to 85% specificity, a median of approximately 6.5 months before onset. Most expanded thyroid clonotypes (frequency above 0.001) were also detected in blood, a finding suggesting that blood repertoires may reflect thyroid immune responses. A model built on a 13 V-J signature distinguished ophthalmopathy from stable hyperthyroidism, reaching roughly 88% sensitivity and around 81% specificity in cross-validation and 80%/75% in testing.

The TCR beta CDR3 regions were amplified from the RNA transcripts. A first-round RT-PCR of the TCR CDR3 used the HTBI primer set with the Qiagen OneStep RT-PCR kit. Libraries were constructed in a second round of multiplex PCR, after which size selection and purification were performed. The libraries were sequenced on an Illumina HiSeq2000 using paired-end 100 bp reads. Concerning the study's data processing: SOAPnuke was used to process the raw data, with reads discarded if the reads contained adapters or uncalled bases, had a mean Phred below 15, or lacked an exact constant-primer or identifier match. High-quality paired reads were merged using COPE v1.2.5, and each unique nucleotide sequence was defined as a clonotype. MiTCR v1.1 was used to align clonotypes to the IMGT TRBV, TRBD and TRBJ reference segments. Only V-J combinations with frequency above 0.0001, covering about 99% of repertoires, were analysed. The TCS score was defined as F50 (clonal expansion) divided by E x V (chaos), with BLOSUM62-based TCRdist calculated between CDR3 peptides within each V-J. Welch's t-statistics and random forest reduced fewer than 550 V-J features to 10 to 15, which were used in a naive Bayes classifier (R e1071). Through fastp at Q25 and MiXCR, TCRdb rebuilt clones from the public reads, retaining in-frame beta chains. Merged by CDR3 protein, the rows form single entries marked with the most common genes and DNA. These V and J calls rely on TCRdb rather than the paper's analysis. In all, the sample holds fewer than 300,000 distinct CDR3 sequences, and 20% to 25% of those were seen once. Of the sample, roughly 24% falls within the top ten clones.

From the cysteine up to the phenylalanine, the CDR3 has a length of 14 residues. Only the CDR3 part of the read is kept: 42 bases, read in frame from the first base. Cut back by 7 bases and 2 bases, the V and J ends lie 14 bases apart. Hyperthyroidism patients were newly diagnosed, had a disease duration of under 2 months, and were aged 18 to 65 years. Exclusion was applied to patients with uncontrolled infections, other autoimmune diseases, pregnancy or lactation. Diagnoses relied on clinical symptoms, serum thyroxine and TRAb, thyroid ultrasound and orbital computed tomography. Blood from progressor patients was drawn when they were first diagnosed with hyperthyroidism, before any ophthalmopathy symptoms appeared. PBMCs were separated from 10 ml of fresh peripheral blood using Ficoll-Paque density gradient centrifugation. Progressor patients were defined as those initially diagnosed with Graves' hyperthyroidism in whom ophthalmopathy developed during follow-up. Total RNA was extracted using Trizol reagent, and RNA quality was assessed on an Agilent 2100 Bioanalyzer.

This clonotype was observed at least ten times. No antigen is known for it. No qualities accompany the bases; no much larger clone lies one base away. Sequenced material: blood. This TCR was recovered from a man aged 40-55 years with Graves' hyperthyroidism that later progressed to Graves' ophthalmopathy. Recombination linked TRBV12-3 or TRBV12-4 to TRBJ1-2; the D gene is not confidently resolved. The DNA sequence reads TGTGCCAGCACCCCCCCATCGATCAACTATGGCTACACCTTC. It specifies CASTPPSINYGYTF.